The entry below describes one T cell receptor (beta chain). The trim removed 0 bases at V and 4 bases at J, leaving 4 bases unmatched. Germline lookup yields CDR1 LGHNA and CDR2 YSLEER. The CDR3 covers 15 residues. This entry belongs to a study of blood T cell repertoires in COVID-19. Study-level information: Italy, Spain and the United States were the sources of the convalescent and acute COVID-19 samples. The cDNA or gDNA used as material had been derived from T cells, B-cell-depleted T cells, or PBMCs.

Repertoires were generated with immunoSEQ multiplex PCR, while TCRdb's copy carries only in-frame clones and drops some. The sample yields about 220,000 clones, 88% seen once. The V gene is TRBV4-3, the J gene TRBJ2-3, with TRBD2 matching 7 bases. Sample: PBMCs or T cells enriched from blood (not recorded which). The receptor comes from a woman in her fifties or sixties with acute COVID-19. CDR3 in DNA: TGCGCCAGCAGCCAAGATTACCGGGAGGCAGATACGCAGTATTTT. Its protein is CASSQDYREADTQYF.